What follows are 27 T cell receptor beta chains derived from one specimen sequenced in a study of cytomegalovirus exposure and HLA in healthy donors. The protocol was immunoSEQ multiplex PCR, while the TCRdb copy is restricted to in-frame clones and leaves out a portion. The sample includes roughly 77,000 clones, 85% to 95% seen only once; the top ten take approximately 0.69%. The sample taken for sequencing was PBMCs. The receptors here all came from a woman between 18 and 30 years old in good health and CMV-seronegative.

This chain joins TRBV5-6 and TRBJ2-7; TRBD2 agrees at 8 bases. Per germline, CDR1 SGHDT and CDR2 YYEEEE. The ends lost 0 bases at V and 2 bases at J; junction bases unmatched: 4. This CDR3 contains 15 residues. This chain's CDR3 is CASSLVPGLAYEQYF. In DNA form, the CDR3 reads TGTGCCAGCAGCTTGGTACCGGGACTAGCCTACGAGCAGTACTTC. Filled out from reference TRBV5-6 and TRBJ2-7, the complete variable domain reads DAGVTQSPTHLIKTRGQQVTLRCSPKSGHDTVSWYQQALGQGPQFIFQYYEEEERQRGNFPDRFSGHQFPNYSSELNVNALLLGDSALYLCASSLVPGLAYEQYFGPGTRLTVT.

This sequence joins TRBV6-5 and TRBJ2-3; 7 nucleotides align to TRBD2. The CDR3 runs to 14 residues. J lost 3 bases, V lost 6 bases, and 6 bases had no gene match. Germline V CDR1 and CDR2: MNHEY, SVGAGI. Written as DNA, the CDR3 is TGTGCCAGCAGGATAGCGGGTGGTACAGATACGCAGTATTTT. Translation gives CASRIAGGTDTQYF.

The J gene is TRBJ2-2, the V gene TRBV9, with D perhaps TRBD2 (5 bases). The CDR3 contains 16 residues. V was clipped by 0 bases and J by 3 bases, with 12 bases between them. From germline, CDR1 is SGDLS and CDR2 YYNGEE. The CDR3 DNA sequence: TGTGCCAGCAGCGTAGGGTACCTAGCCTACACCGGGGAGCTGTTTTTT. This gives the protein CASSVGYLAYTGELFF.

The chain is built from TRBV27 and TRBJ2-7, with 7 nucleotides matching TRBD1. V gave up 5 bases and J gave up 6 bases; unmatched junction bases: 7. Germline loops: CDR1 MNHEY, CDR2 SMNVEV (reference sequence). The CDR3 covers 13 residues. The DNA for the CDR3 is TGTGCCAGCAGTAAAGAGACAGGGATCGAGCAGTACTTC. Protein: CASSKETGIEQYF.

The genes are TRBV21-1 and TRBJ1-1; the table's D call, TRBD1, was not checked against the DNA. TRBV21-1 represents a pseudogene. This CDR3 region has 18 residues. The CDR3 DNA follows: TGTGCCAGCAGCAAAACCCGGACAGGTCCGACACTGAACACTGAAGCTTTCTTT. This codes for CASSKTRTGPTLNTEAFF.

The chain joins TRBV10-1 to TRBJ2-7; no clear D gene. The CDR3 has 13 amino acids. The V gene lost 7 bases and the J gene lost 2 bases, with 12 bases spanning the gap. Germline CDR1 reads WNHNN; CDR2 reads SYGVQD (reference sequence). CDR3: CASTRQKPYEQYF. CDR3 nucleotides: TGCGCCAGCACGCGCCAAAAGCCCTACGAGCAGTACTTC.

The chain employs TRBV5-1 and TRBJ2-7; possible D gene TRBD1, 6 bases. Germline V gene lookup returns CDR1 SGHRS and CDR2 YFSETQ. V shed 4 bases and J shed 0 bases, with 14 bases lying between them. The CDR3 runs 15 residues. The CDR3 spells CASSRTALSSYEQYF. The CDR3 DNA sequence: TGCGCCAGCAGCCGGACAGCCCTAAGCTCCTACGAGCAGTACTTC. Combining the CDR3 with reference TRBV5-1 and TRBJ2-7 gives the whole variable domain KAGVTQTPRYLIKTRGQQVTLSCSPISGHRSVSWYQQTPGQGLQFLFEYFSETQRNKGNFPGRFSGRQFSNSRSEMNVSTLELGDSALYLCASSRTALSSYEQYFGPGTRLTVT.

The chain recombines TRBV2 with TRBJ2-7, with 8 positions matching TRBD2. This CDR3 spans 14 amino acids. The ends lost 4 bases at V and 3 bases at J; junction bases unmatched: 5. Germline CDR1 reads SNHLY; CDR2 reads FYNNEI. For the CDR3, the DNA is TGTGCCAGCAGTGCGGGGGGGAGAGACTACGAGCAGTACTTC. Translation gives CASSAGGRDYEQYF.

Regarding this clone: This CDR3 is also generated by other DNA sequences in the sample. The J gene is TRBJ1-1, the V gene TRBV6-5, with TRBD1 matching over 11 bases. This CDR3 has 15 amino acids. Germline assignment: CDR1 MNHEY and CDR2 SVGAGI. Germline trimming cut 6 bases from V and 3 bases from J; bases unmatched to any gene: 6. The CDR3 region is CASRGQGAGDTEAFF. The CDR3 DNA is TGTGCCAGCAGAGGACAGGGGGCAGGGGACACTGAAGCTTTCTTT.

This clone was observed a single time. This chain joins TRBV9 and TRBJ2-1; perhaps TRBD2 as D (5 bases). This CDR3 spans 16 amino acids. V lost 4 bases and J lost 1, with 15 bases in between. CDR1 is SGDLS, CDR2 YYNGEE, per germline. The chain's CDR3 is CASSLLSGPSYNEQFF. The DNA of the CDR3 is TGTGCCAGCAGCCTCTTAAGCGGCCCTTCCTACAATGAGCAGTTCTTC.

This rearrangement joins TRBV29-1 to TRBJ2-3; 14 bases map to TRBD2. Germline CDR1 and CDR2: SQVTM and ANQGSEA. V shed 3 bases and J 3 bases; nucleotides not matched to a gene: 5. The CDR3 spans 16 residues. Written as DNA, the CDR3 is TGCAGCGTTGACCCGACTAGCGGGAGGGGGACAGATACGCAGTATTTT. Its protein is CSVDPTSGRGTDTQYF.

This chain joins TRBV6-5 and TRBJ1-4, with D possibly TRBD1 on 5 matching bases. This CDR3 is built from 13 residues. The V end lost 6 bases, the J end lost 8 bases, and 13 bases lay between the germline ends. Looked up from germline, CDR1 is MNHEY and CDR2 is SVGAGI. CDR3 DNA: TGTGCCAGCAGACCCCAGGGTGGCGAAAAACTGTTTTTT. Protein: CASRPQGGEKLFF.

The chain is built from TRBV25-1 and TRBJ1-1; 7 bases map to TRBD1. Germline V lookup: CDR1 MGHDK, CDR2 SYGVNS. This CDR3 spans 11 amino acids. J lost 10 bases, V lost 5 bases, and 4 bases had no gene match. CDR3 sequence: CASSLDRVAFF. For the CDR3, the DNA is TGTGCCAGCAGTCTCGACAGGGTAGCTTTCTTT. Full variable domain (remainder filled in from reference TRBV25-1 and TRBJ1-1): EADIYQTPRYLVIGTGKKITLECSQTMGHDKMYWYQQDPGMELHLIHYSYGVNSTEKGDLSSESTVSRIRTEHFPLTLESARPSHTSQYLCASSLDRVAFFGQGTRLTVV.

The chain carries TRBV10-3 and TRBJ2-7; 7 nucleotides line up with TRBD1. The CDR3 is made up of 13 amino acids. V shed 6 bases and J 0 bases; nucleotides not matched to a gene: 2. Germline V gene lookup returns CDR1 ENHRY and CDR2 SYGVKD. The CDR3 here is CAISRDSSYEQYF. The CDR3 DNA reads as TGTGCCATCAGCCGGGACAGCTCCTACGAGCAGTACTTC.

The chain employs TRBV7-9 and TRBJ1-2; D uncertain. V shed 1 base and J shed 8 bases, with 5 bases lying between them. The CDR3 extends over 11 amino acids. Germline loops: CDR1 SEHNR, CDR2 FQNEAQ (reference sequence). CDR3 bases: TGTGCCAGCAGCTTAGTATCGGGCTACACCTTC. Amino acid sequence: CASSLVSGYTF. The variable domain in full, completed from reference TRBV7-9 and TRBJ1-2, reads DTGVSQNPRHKITKRGQNVTFRCDPISEHNRLYWYRQTLGQGPEFLTYFQNEAQLEKSRLLSDRFSAERPKGSFSTLEIQRTEQGDSAMYLCASSLVSGYTFGSGTRLTVV.

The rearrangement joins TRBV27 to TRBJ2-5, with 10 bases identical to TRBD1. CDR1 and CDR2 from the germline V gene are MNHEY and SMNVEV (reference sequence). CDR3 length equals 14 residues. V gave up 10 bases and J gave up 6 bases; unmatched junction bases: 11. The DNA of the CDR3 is TGTGCCATCCGCTTCCGGGACAGGGGACAGACCCAGTACTTC. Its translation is CAIRFRDRGQTQYF.

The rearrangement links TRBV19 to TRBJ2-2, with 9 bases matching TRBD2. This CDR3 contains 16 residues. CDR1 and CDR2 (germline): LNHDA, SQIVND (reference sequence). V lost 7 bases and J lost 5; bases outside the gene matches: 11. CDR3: CASKTQLAGATGELFF. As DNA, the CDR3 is TGTGCCAGTAAAACTCAATTAGCGGGAGCGACCGGGGAGCTGTTTTTT.

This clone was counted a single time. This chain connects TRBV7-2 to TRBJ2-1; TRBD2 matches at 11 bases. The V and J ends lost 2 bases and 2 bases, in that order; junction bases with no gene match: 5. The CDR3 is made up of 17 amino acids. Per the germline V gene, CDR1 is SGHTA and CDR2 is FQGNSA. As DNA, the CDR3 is TGTGCCAGCAGCTTATGGACTAGCGGGCTGGCCTACAATGAGCAGTTCTTC. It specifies CASSLWTSGLAYNEQFF.

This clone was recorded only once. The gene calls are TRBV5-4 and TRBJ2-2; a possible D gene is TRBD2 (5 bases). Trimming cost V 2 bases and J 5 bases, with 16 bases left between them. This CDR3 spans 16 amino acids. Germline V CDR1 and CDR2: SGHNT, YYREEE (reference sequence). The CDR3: CASSLLGDGGTGELFF. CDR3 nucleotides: TGTGCCAGCAGCTTACTTGGAGACGGCGGGACCGGGGAGCTGTTTTTT.

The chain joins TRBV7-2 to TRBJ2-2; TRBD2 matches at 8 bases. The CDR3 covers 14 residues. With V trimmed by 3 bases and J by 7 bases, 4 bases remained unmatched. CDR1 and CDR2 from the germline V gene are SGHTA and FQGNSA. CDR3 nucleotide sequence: TGTGCCAGCAGCTTCGATAGCGGGGTCGGGGAGCTGTTTTTT. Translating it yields CASSFDSGVGELFF.

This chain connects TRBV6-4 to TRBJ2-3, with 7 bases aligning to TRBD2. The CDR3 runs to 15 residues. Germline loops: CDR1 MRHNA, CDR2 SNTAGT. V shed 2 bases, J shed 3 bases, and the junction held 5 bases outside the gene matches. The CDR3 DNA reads TGTGCCAGCAGTGACGGGTCGGGAGGAACAGATACGCAGTATTTT. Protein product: CASSDGSGGTDTQYF.

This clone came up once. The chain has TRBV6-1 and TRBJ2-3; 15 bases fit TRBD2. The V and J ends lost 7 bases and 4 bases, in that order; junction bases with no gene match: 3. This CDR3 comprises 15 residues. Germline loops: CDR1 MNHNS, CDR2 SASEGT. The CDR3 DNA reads TGTGCCAGCATGGGACTAGCGGGGGGCCCAGATACGCAGTATTTT. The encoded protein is CASMGLAGGPDTQYF.

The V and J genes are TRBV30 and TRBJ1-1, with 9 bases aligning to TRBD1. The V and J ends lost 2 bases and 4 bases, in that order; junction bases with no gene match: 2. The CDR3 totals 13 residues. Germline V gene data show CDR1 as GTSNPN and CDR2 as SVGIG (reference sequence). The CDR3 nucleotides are TGTGCCTGGAGTACAGGGGGCGGCACTGAAGCTTTCTTT. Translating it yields CAWSTGGGTEAFF.

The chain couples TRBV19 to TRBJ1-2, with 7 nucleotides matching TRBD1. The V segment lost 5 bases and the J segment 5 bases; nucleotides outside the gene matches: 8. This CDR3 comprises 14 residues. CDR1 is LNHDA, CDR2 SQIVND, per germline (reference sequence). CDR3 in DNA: TGTGCCAGTAGTCCGGATGGGACAGTTTATGGCTACACCTTC. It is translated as CASSPDGTVYGYTF. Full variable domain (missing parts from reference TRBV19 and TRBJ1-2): DGGITQSPKYLFRKEGQNVTLSCEQNLNHDAMYWYRQDPGQGLRLIYYSQIVNDFQKGDIAEGYSVSREKKESFPLTVTSAQKNPTAFYLCASSPDGTVYGYTFGSGTRLTVV.

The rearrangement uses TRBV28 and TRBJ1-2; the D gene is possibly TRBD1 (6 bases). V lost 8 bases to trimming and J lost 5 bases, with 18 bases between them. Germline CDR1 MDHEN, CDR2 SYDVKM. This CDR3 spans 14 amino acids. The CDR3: CASAGGPAGYGYTF. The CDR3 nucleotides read TGTGCCAGCGCCGGGGGGCCCGCTGGGTATGGCTACACCTTC.

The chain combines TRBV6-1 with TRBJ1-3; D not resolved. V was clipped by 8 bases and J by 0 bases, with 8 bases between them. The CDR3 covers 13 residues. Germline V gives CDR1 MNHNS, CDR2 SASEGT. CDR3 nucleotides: TGTGCCAGCCTGTTTCGCTCTGGAAACACCATATATTTT. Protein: CASLFRSGNTIYF.

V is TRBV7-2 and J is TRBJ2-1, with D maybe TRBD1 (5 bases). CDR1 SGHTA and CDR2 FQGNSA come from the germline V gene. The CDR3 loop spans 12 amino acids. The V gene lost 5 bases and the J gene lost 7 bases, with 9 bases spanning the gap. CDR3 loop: CASSRRGNEQFF. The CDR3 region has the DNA TGTGCCAGCAGCCGAAGGGGTAATGAGCAGTTCTTC.